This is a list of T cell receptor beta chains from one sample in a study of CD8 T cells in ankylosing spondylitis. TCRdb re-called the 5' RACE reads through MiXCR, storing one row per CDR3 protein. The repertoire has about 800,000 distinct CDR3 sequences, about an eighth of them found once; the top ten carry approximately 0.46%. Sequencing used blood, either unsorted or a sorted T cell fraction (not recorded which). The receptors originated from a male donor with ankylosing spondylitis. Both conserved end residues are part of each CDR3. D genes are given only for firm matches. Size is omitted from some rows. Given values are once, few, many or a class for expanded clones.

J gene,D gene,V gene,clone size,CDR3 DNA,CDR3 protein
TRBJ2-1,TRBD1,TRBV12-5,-,TGTGCTAGTGGTTCGCAGGGGGACCTTACAGGGAATGAGCAGTTCTTC,CASGSQGDLTGNEQFF
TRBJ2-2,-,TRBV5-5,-,TGTGCCAGCAGCTTGGCCTGGAGACCTTTGGGGACCGGGGAGCTGTTTTTT,CASSLAWRPLGTGELFF
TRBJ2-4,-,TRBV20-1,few,TGCAGTGCTAGAGTCCTAGCGTCAGCCAAAAACATTCAGTACTTC,CSARVLASAKNIQYF
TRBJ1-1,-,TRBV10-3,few,TGTGCCATCGGGAAGGAGCCCGGGAACACTGAAGCTTTCTTT,CAIGKEPGNTEAFF
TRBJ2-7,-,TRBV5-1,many,TGCGCCAGCAGCTTTAGGTGGGACAAGACCTACGAGCAGTACTTC,CASSFRWDKTYEQYF
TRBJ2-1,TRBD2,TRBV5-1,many,TGCGCCACCTCAGGGACTAGCGGTTTTGCCGCCTACAATGAGCAGTTCTTC,CATSGTSGFAAYNEQFF
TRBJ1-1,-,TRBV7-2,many,TGTGCCAGCAGCTTAGAACCTCGAAGAGAAGCTTTCTTT,CASSLEPRREAFF
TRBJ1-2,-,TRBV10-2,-,TGCGCCAGCAGTGAGGCACCGAACTATGGCTACACCTTC,CASSEAPNYGYTF
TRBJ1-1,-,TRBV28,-,TGTGCCAGCAGTTTATGGACAGGAATGAACACTGAAGCTTTCTTT,CASSLWTGMNTEAFF
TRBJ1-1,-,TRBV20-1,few,TGCAGTGCTAGAGACTGGGAGGGACTGAACACTGAAGCTTTCTTT,CSARDWEGLNTEAFF
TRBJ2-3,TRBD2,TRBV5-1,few,TGCGCCAGCAGCCCCGGCGGGGGACTTTTCACAGATACGCAGTATTTT,CASSPGGGLFTDTQYF
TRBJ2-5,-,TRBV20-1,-,TGCAGTGCTCAGCGGGCCCAAGAGACCCAGTACTTC,CSAQRAQETQYF
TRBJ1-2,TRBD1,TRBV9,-,TGTGCCAGCAGCGCCCGACAGGGCCCTAACTATGGCTACACCTTC,CASSARQGPNYGYTF
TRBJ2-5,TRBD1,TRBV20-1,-,TGCAGTGCTAGACAGGGGGCGGAGACCCAGTACTTC,CSARQGAETQYF
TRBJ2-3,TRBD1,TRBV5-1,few,TGCGCCAGCGGCCAGGCCGGGACAGGGGGAACAGATACGCAGTATTTT,CASGQAGTGGTDTQYF
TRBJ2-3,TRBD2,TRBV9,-,TGTGCCAGCAGCAATAGCGGGGGAGGGACAGATACGCAGTATTTT,CASSNSGGGTDTQYF
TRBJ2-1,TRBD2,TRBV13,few,TGTGCCAGCAGCGCCTTAGCGGGAGCCTACAATGAGCAGTTCTTC,CASSALAGAYNEQFF
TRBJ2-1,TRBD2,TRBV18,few,TGTGCCAGCTCACCACAGGGCGGGAGCAATGAGCAGTTCTTC,CASSPQGGSNEQFF
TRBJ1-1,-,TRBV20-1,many,TGCAGTGCTAAGGACTCCAGGCGGGACAACACTGAAGCTTTCTTT,CSAKDSRRDNTEAFF
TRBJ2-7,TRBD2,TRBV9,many,TGTGCCAGCAGCGTAGCCGGGGGGAGATACGACGAGCAGTACTTC,CASSVAGGRYDEQYF
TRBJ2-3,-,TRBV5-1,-,TGCGCCAGCAGCTTAAATCAGCGGGGCACAGATACGCAGTATTTT,CASSLNQRGTDTQYF
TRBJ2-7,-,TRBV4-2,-,TGTGCCAGCAGCCAAACCACCTCCTACGAGCAGTACTTC,CASSQTTSYEQYF
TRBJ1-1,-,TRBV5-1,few,TGCGCCAGCAGCTTGGAGTTAACCATGAACACTGAAGCTTTCTTT,CASSLELTMNTEAFF
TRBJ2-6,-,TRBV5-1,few,TGCGCCAGCAGCTTGTATGTGTCTGGGGCCAACGTCCTGACTTTC,CASSLYVSGANVLTF
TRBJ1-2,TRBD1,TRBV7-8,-,TGTGCCAGCAGCTTAGCGCCTTGGAGTCAGCAGGGGGCCTATGGCTACACCTTC,CASSLAPWSQQGAYGYTF
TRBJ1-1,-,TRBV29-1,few,TGCAGCGTTGGGGCCTGGAACACTGAAGCTTTCTTT,CSVGAWNTEAFF
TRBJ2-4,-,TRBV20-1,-,TGCAGTGGCCGCGCGGGAGCCAAAAACATTCAGTACTTC,CSGRAGAKNIQYF
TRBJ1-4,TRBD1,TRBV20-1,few,TGCAGTGCTAGATTCGACAGGGAATCTGAAAAACTGTTTTTT,CSARFDRESEKLFF
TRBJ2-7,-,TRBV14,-,TGTGCCAGCAGCTACAATTACCCTTACGAGCAGTACTTC,CASSYNYPYEQYF
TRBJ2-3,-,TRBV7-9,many,TGTGCCAGCAGCTTAGAGCAGGGGTCAGATACGCAGTATTTT,CASSLEQGSDTQYF
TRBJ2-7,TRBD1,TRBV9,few,TGTGCCAGCAGCGTCACAGGGGCCACCTACGAGCAGTACTTC,CASSVTGATYEQYF
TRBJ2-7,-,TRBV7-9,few,TGTGCCAGCAGCTTAGTCGTCTTTGCGGCTAGCTCCTACGAGCAGTACTTC,CASSLVVFAASSYEQYF
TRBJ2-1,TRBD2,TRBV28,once,TGTGCCAGCAGGACTAGCGGGTTCCTCTACAATGAGCAGTTCTTC,CASRTSGFLYNEQFF
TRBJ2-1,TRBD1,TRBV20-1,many,TGCAGTGCTCAACACAGGGGTCTTGAGCAGTTCTTC,CSAQHRGLEQFF
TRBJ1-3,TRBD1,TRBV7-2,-,TGTGCCAGCAGCTTCACCCTCGGGACAGAGTTAGGAAACACCATATATTTT,CASSFTLGTELGNTIYF
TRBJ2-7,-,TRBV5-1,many,TGCGCCAGCAGCTTGGAAGCAGGTACTCTCTACGAGCAGTACTTC,CASSLEAGTLYEQYF
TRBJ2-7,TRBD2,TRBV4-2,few,TGTGCCAGCAGCCAAGAGAAGCGGGGTCCCTACGAGCAGTACTTC,CASSQEKRGPYEQYF
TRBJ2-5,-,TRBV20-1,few,TGCAGTGCTTCGGAGGGGCTAATACAAGAGACCCAGTACTTC,CSASEGLIQETQYF
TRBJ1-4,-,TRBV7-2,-,TGTGCCAGCAGCATGACAGGCCCGAATGAAAAACTGTTTTTT,CASSMTGPNEKLFF
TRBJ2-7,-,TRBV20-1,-,TGCAGTGCTCTTGCTGGGGGCTACGAGCAGTACTTC,CSALAGGYEQYF